These T cell receptor beta chains were read from a single sample in a study of blood T cell repertoires in COVID-19. Clones were read by immunoSEQ multiplex PCR, and TCRdb kept only the in-frame ones, dropping some. Here the sample spans about 430,000 clones, around 90% being singletons. The sample was peripheral blood. These receptors were collected from a man aged 18 to 29 with COVID-19, enrolled during active disease. CDR3s include the opening cysteine and the closing phenylalanine or tryptophan. A D gene is named only where the DNA matches it firmly. Clone size, where shown, is once, few, many, or a class for clones that have expanded.

v_gene	abundance	j_gene	d_gene	CDR3nt	CDR3aa
TRBV12-5	once	TRBJ1-1	NA	TGTGCTAGTGCCCAAAACGGGGGGGGATCCGCGAACACTGAAGCTTTCTTT	CASAQNGGGSANTEAFF
TRBV6-1	once	TRBJ1-1	NA	TGTGCCAGCAGTGAAGCGCGGGGCAGGGATATGAACACTGAAGCTTTCTTT	CASSEARGRDMNTEAFF
TRBV12-5	NA	TRBJ1-1	TRBD1	TGTGCTAGTGGTTTGGTCCGACAGGGGAACACTGAAGCTTTCTTT	CASGLVRQGNTEAFF
TRBV7-9	once	TRBJ2-7	TRBD1	TGTGCCAGCAGCGCCCAGGGGGTAGGGTACGAGCAGTACTTC	CASSAQGVGYEQYF
TRBV19	NA	TRBJ1-2	NA	TGTGCCAGTAGCCAAGGATCGGGGATTGGCTACACCTTC	CASSQGSGIGYTF
TRBV7-9	NA	TRBJ2-7	NA	TGTGCCAGCAGCACCCAGTCACAGTACGAGCAGTACTTC	CASSTQSQYEQYF
TRBV27	NA	TRBJ2-1	TRBD1	TGTGCCAGCAGTCAATACCGGGACAGGGGGTACAATGAGCAGTTCTTC	CASSQYRDRGYNEQFF
TRBV27	NA	TRBJ2-1	TRBD1	TGTGCCAGCAGCGTGATAACAGGGGGCTTCTACAATGAGCAGTTCTTC	CASSVITGGFYNEQFF
TRBV9	NA	TRBJ2-3	NA	TGTGCCAGCAGCGACGGGGTACAGGGTTACACAGATACGCAGTATTTT	CASSDGVQGYTDTQYF
TRBV15	NA	TRBJ2-5	NA	TGTGCCACCAGCAGACCGAGGGAGACCCAGTACTTC	CATSRPRETQYF
TRBV12-3/TRBV12-4	few	TRBJ1-2	NA	TGTGCCAGCACTAGGTCCGCCTATGGCTACACCTTC	CASTRSAYGYTF
TRBV24-1	NA	TRBJ2-1	TRBD2	TGTGCCACCAGTGATGGGGCGGGGAGGGGTTACAATGAGCAGTTCTTC	CATSDGAGRGYNEQFF
TRBV7-9	NA	TRBJ1-4	NA	TGTGCCAGCAGCCCATCCCCGGGGGCTAATGAAAAACTGTTTTTT	CASSPSPGANEKLFF
TRBV9	NA	TRBJ2-1	TRBD2	TGTGCCAGCAGCCCACTAGCGGGAGTGGGGGATGAGCAGTTCTTC	CASSPLAGVGDEQFF
TRBV27	NA	TRBJ2-7	NA	TGTGCCAGCAGTGCGGGACAGCTCTACGAGCAGTACTTC	CASSAGQLYEQYF
TRBV25-1	NA	TRBJ1-6	NA	TGTGCCAGCAGGGGGGGTGGACGGGGGACTAATTCACCCCTCCACTTT	CASRGGGRGTNSPLHF
TRBV3-1/TRBV3-2	NA	TRBJ2-7	TRBD1	TGTGCCAGCAGCGGCGGGACAGGGACCACGGAGTACTTC	CASSGGTGTTEYF
TRBV18	once	TRBJ2-7	NA	TGTGCCAGCTCATCCGATTTGGACAGCTACGAGCAGTACTTC	CASSSDLDSYEQYF
TRBV9	NA	TRBJ2-2	TRBD2	TGTGCCAGCAGCGTAGCTCCACTAGCGTGGACCGGGGAGCTGTTTTTT	CASSVAPLAWTGELFF
TRBV5-4	NA	TRBJ2-1	TRBD2	TGTGCCAGCAGCTATGCTAGCGGCAGCTCCTACAATGAGCAGTTCTTC	CASSYASGSSYNEQFF
TRBV5-1	NA	TRBJ1-2	NA	TGCGCCAGCAGCTCCGGGGCTAACTATGGCTACACCTTC	CASSSGANYGYTF
TRBV7-2	NA	TRBJ2-3	NA	TGTGCCAGCAGCCTAGCAGACTGGACAGATACGCAGTATTTT	CASSLADWTDTQYF
TRBV24-1	NA	TRBJ2-1	TRBD2	TGTGCCACCAGTCGGGGGACTATCATCCCCAATGAGCAGTTCTTC	CATSRGTIIPNEQFF
TRBV2	NA	TRBJ1-2	TRBD1	TGTGCCAGCAGTGCCGGGACAGGGGAATACTATGGCTACACCTTC	CASSAGTGEYYGYTF
TRBV5-1	NA	TRBJ2-5	TRBD2	TGCGCCAGCAGCTTGGACACTAGCGGATACCAAGAGACCCAGTACTTC	CASSLDTSGYQETQYF
TRBV4-1	once	TRBJ2-7	NA	TGCGCCAGCAGCACCCGGGACAACTACGAGCAGTACTTC	CASSTRDNYEQYF
TRBV5-1	NA	TRBJ2-2	TRBD2	TGCGCCAGCAGCTCTATTTTAGCGGGGAGTTACACCGGGGAGCTGTTTTTT	CASSSILAGSYTGELFF
TRBV6-1	NA	TRBJ1-5	NA	TGTGCCAGCCGTGAGTACGCGCAAAGACTTTATAGCAATCAGCCCCAGCATTTT	CASREYAQRLYSNQPQHF
TRBV7-9	NA	TRBJ1-1	NA	TGTGCCAGCAGCCGGGATCCATATGAAGCTTTCTTT	CASSRDPYEAFF
TRBV6-5	few	TRBJ1-2	TRBD1	TGTGCCAGCAGGGGGACAGGGGGTACCTATGGCTACACCTTC	CASRGTGGTYGYTF
TRBV6-1	NA	TRBJ2-2	TRBD2	TGTGCCAGCAGTGAACCCAGCGGGACGAACACCGGGGAGCTGTTTTTT	CASSEPSGTNTGELFF
TRBV6-5	NA	TRBJ2-1	NA	TGTGCCAGCAGTTACTACGGAGGGGTCGGTGAGCAGTTCTTC	CASSYYGGVGEQFF
TRBV2	NA	TRBJ1-1	NA	TGTGCCAGCATAGGGGGTGACACTGAAGCTTTCTTT	CASIGGDTEAFF
TRBV30	NA	TRBJ2-1	TRBD2	TGTGCCTGGAAGGGACTAGCCCACAATGAGCAGTTCTTC	CAWKGLAHNEQFF
TRBV2	NA	TRBJ1-5	NA	TGTGCCAGCAGTGTTGACAGCAGTAACCAGCCCCAGCATTTT	CASSVDSSNQPQHF
TRBV19	NA	TRBJ2-7	TRBD1	TGTGCCAGTAGTAACGACAGGGGGCGCGGATACGAGCAGTACTTC	CASSNDRGRGYEQYF
TRBV27	NA	TRBJ2-7	TRBD2	TGTGCCAGCAGTTTTAGCGGGGGGATTTTGTACGAGCAGTACTTC	CASSFSGGILYEQYF
TRBV15	NA	TRBJ2-2	TRBD2	TGTGCCACCAGCAGAGATGGGGGACTAGCGGGATTGAACACCGGGGAGCTGTTTTTT	CATSRDGGLAGLNTGELFF
TRBV7-2	NA	TRBJ1-4	NA	TGTGCCAGCAGCTTAAGGGGTTTTAATGAAAAACTGTTTTTT	CASSLRGFNEKLFF
TRBV18	NA	TRBJ2-1	NA	TGTGCCAGCTCACCATTGACTAGAAACAATGAGCAGTTCTTC	CASSPLTRNNEQFF
TRBV4-1	NA	TRBJ2-2	NA	TGCGCCAGCAGCCGGGGATTTTTTAGCGGCCCCTCGGGGAACACCGGGGAGCTGTTTTTT	CASSRGFFSGPSGNTGELFF
TRBV18	NA	TRBJ1-1	TRBD1	TGTGCCAGCTCACCACCCGGGACAGGGGGCACTGAAGCTTTCTTT	CASSPPGTGGTEAFF
TRBV2	NA	TRBJ2-3	NA	TGTGCCAGCAGTGACAGGGTGCGCGGCACAGATACGCAGTATTTT	CASSDRVRGTDTQYF
TRBV10-1	NA	TRBJ2-5	TRBD2	TGCGCCAGCAGTGACCGACTAGCGGGAGTTTGGGAGACCCAGTACTTC	CASSDRLAGVWETQYF
TRBV2	NA	TRBJ2-5	TRBD2	TGTGCAGATTCGGCGTTTCAAGCGGGGGGGGAAGAGACCCAGTACTTC	CADSAFQAGGEETQYF